This T cell receptor (beta chain) originates from a study of neoadjuvant anti-PD-1 for oral cavity cancer. Study results and limitations: Pretreatment Treg/Th17 ratio correlated inversely with post-treatment tumor clonality.

Stage II-IVA oral cavity squamous cell carcinoma was new and untreated by systemic or radiation therapy. PBMCs were not maintained or expanded in culture before analysis. PBMC libraries mostly used 480 ng of input genomic DNA, with six replicates per sample. TCRdb's table, derived via immunoSEQ multiplex PCR, lists solely in-frame clones and lacks some. This sample has around 13,000 clones, with around two thirds found just once. This clone has more than one count but fewer than ten. Its antigen is not identified. The V segment lost 7 bases and the J segment 7 bases; nucleotides outside the gene matches: 16. The CDR3 contains 17 residues. Germline CDR1 MNHEY, CDR2 SMNVEV (reference sequence).

The chain recombines TRBV27 with TRBJ1-1, with 12 bases fitting TRBD1. The clonotype originates from a person aged 40 to 85 with oral cavity squamous cell carcinoma. The sample was PBMCs, taken before nivolumab (anti-PD-1) treatment. As DNA, the CDR3 is TGTGCCAGCAAGGGGACAGGGGGCCGGACGCTCCAAAATGAAGCTTTCTTT. This translates into CASKGTGGRTLQNEAFF.